The T cell receptor (beta chain) under discussion was sequenced for a study of blood T cell repertoires in COVID-19. Study in general: Material from acute and convalescent COVID-19 was sourced from the United States, Italy and Spain. PBMCs, B-cell-depleted T cells, or T cells were the source of the cDNA or gDNA that made up the material.

V lost 5 bases to trimming and J lost 6 bases, with 23 bases between them. The V gene's germline CDR1 is LNHDA and CDR2 SQIVND (reference sequence). CDR3 length: 17 residues. Method: immunoSEQ multiplex PCR; TCRdb's copy keeps in-frame clones and lacks some. The repertoire holds 140,000 to 150,000 clones, 84% seen once, with roughly 5.7% in the top ten. In terms of age and location, participants ranged from roughly 18 to 90 years and lived in around 22 US areas. Exposed study participants had met a COVID-19 case within 2 weeks before entry. The sample consisted of PBMCs or T cells enriched from blood (not recorded which). The TCR comes from a woman in her fifties or sixties who had been exposed to COVID-19. The J gene is TRBJ1-5, the V gene TRBV19; no clear D gene. The CDR3 spells CASSSSGVPGGGQPQHF. DNA of the CDR3: TGTGCCAGTAGTTCGAGCGGCGTCCCTGGAGGAGGTCAGCCCCAGCATTTT.